This record concerns one T cell receptor beta chain sequence. At least ten counts were recorded for this clonotype. Its recognized antigen is unknown. No clone much larger than this one lies a single base away; base qualities are absent. The reads were generated on an Illumina HiSeq 2500. Quantitative 5'-RACE with molecular barcodes was the method used to prepare the TCR beta libraries. As for how the authors treated the data: To identify disease-linked TCR variants, a new computational method was used, one built on a probabilistic model of VDJ rearrangement. The raw public reads went through TCRdb reprocessing: fastp at Q25, MiXCR clone calling, in-frame beta chains kept. Entries that share a CDR3 protein sequence are merged under the most common genes and DNA. These V and J calls derive from TCRdb rather than the authors' analysis. The sample table lists hundreds of thousands of distinct CDR3 sequences, roughly 24% of them with a count of one. More than 6.5% of the sample is in the top ten clones.

Reading the germline V gene gives CDR1 MNHNS and CDR2 SASEGT. V is pared back by 6 bases and J by 9 bases, with 17 bases lying between the germline termini. The CDR3, cysteine through phenylalanine, is 13 amino acids long. The only DNA kept is the CDR3, 39 bases in frame from the first base. This specimen belongs to a study of CD8 T cells in ankylosing spondylitis (dated by TCRdb to 2016 to 2017). As for the study more broadly: The study profiled T cell receptor beta repertoires in healthy donors and ankylosing spondylitis patients to find disease-linked TCR variants. The full study cohort was made up of 20 to 25 ankylosing spondylitis patients and fewer than 120 healthy donors. Peripheral blood was sampled, and synovial fluid was additionally collected from ankylosing spondylitis patients.

Summary of the overall study and its limitations: Significant enrichment of the disease-linked clones was reported in matched synovial fluid samples from ankylosing spondylitis patients. A TCR beta motif made up of 7 to 9 highly homologous amino acid variants appeared to be characteristic of blood from ankylosing spondylitis patients. Some of the motif variants had been reported before in the synovial fluid and blood of reactive arthritis patients, a finding that suggests common disease-initiation mechanisms. A CD8+ phenotype was shown by the disease-linked clones, which were found at relatively low frequencies in peripheral blood.

The sample was blood, either unsorted or a sorted T cell fraction (not recorded which). This chain joins TRBV6-1 to TRBJ2-5; a tentative D match to TRBD1 spans 6 bases. This receptor was obtained from a male donor with ankylosing spondylitis or in good health (not recorded which). Read as DNA, the sequence is TGTGCCAGCAGCAGGGGTTCTGGGGCGTCCCAGTACTTC. The translation is CASSRGSGASQYF.